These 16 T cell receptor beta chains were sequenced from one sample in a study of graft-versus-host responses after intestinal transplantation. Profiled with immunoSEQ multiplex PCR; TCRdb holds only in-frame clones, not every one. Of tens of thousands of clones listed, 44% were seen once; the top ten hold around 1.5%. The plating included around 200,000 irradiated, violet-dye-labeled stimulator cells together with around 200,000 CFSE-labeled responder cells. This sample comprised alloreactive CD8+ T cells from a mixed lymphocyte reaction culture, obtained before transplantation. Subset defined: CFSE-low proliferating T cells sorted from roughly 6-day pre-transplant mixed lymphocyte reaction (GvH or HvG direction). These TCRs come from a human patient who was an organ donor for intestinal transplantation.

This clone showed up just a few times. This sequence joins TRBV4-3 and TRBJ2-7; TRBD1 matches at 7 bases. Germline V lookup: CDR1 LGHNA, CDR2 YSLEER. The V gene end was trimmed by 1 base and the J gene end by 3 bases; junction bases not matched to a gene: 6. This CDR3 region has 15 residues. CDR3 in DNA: TGCGCCAGCAGCCAAGCGACAGGGTCAGGCTACGAGCAGTACTTC. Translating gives CASSQATGSGYEQYF.

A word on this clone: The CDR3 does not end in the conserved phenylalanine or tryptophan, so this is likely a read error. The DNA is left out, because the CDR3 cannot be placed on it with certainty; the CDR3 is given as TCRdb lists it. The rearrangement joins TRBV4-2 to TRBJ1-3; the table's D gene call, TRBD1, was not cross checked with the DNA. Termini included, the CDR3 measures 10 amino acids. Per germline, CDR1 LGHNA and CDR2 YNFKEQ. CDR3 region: CASSLETEAL.

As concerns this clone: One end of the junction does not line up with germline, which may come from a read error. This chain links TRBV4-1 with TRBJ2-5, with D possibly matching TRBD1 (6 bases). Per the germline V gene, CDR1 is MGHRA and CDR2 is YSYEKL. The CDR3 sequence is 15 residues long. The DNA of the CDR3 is TGTGCCAGCAGCCAAGAAAGAACAGGGTCGGAGACCCAGTACTTC. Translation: CASSQERTGSETQYF.

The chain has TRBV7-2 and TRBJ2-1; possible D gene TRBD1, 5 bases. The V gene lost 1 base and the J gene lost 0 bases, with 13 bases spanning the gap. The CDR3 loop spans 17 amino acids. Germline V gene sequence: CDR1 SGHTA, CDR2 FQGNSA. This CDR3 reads CASSLDAGFSSYNEQFF. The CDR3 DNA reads TGTGCCAGCAGCTTAGATGCAGGGTTTAGCTCCTACAATGAGCAGTTCTTC.

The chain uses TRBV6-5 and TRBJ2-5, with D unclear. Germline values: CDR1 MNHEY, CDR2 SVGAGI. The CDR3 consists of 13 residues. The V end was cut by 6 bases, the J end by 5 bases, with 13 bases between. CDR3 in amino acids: CASSPGVFETQYF. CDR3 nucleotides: TGTGCCAGCAGCCCCGGTGTCTTTGAGACCCAGTACTTC.

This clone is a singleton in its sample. The CDR3 here is CASSDWTHPFYEQYF. CDR3 bases: TGTGCCAGCAGTGACTGGACACACCCTTTCTACGAGCAGTACTTC. The genes are TRBV2 and TRBJ2-7; D is possibly TRBD1 (5 bases). V gave up 3 bases and J gave up 3 bases, with 15 bases separating them. The CDR3 sequence is 15 residues long. Germline V gives CDR1 SNHLY, CDR2 FYNNEI.

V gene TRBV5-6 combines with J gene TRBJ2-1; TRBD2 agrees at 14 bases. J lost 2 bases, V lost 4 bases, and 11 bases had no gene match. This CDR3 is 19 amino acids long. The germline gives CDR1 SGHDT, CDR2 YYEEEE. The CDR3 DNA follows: TGTGCCAGCAGCGCGGGACTAGCGGGAGTAACGGTCACCTACAATGAGCAGTTCTTC. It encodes CASSAGLAGVTVTYNEQFF.

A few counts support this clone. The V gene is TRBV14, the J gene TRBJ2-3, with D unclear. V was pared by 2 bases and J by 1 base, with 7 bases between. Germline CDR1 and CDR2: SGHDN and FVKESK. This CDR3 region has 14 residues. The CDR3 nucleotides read TGTGCCAGCAGCCAATTCCGGGGCACAGATACGCAGTATTTT. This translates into CASSQFRGTDTQYF.

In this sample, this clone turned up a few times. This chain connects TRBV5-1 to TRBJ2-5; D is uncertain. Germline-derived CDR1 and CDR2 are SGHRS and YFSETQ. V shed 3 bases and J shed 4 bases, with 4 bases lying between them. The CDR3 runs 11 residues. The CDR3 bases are TGCGCCAGCAGCTATCGAGAGACCCAGTACTTC. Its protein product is CASSYRETQYF.

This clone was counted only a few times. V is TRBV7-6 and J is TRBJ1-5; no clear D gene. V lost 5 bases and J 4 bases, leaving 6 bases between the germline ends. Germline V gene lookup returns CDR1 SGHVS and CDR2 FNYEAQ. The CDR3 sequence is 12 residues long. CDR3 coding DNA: TGTGCCAGCAGCCATTTGAATCAGCCCCAGCATTTT. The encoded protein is CASSHLNQPQHF.

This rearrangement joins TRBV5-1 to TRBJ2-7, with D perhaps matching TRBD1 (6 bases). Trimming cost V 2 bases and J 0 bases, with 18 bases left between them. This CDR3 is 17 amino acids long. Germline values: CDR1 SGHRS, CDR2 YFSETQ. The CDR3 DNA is TGCGCCAGCAGCTTCATCCCCCCGCGACAGGCCTCCTACGAGCAGTACTTC. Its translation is CASSFIPPRQASYEQYF. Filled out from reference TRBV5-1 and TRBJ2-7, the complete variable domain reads KAGVTQTPRYLIKTRGQQVTLSCSPISGHRSVSWYQQTPGQGLQFLFEYFSETQRNKGNFPGRFSGRQFSNSRSEMNVSTLELGDSALYLCASSFIPPRQASYEQYFGPGTRLTVT.

The CDR3 reads CASSYSLTVNTEAFF. The CDR3, as DNA: TGTGCCAGCAGTTACTCACTGACAGTGAACACTGAAGCTTTCTTT. The V gene is TRBV6-5, the J gene TRBJ1-1; possibly TRBD1 for D (5 bases). V was pared by 0 bases and J by 0 bases, with 8 bases between. This CDR3 region has 15 residues. CDR1 is MNHEY, CDR2 SVGAGI, per germline.

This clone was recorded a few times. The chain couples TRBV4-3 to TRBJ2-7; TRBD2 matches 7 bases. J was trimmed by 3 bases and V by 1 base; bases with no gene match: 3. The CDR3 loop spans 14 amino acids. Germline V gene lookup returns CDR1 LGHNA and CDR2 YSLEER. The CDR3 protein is CASSQAASGYEQYF. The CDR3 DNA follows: TGCGCCAGCAGCCAAGCAGCTAGCGGCTACGAGCAGTACTTC.

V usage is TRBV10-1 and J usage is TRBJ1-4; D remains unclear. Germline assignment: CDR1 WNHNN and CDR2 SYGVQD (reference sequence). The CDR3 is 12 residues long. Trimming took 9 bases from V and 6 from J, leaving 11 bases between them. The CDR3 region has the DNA TGCGCCAGATACATCCCTGATGAAAAACTGTTTTTT. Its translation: CARYIPDEKLFF.

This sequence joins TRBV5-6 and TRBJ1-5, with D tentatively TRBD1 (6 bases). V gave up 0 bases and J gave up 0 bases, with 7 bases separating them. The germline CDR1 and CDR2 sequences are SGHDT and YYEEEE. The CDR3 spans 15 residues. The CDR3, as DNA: TGTGCCAGCAGCTTGGGCAGGGGTAGCAATCAGCCCCAGCATTTT. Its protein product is CASSLGRGSNQPQHF.

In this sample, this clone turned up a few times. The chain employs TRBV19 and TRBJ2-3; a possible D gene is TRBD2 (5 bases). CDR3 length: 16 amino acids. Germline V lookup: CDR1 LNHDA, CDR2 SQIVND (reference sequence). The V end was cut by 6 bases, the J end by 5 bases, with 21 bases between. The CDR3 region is CASSDTTMRAIDTQYF. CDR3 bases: TGTGCCAGTAGCGATACTACGATGAGGGCCATAGATACGCAGTATTTT.